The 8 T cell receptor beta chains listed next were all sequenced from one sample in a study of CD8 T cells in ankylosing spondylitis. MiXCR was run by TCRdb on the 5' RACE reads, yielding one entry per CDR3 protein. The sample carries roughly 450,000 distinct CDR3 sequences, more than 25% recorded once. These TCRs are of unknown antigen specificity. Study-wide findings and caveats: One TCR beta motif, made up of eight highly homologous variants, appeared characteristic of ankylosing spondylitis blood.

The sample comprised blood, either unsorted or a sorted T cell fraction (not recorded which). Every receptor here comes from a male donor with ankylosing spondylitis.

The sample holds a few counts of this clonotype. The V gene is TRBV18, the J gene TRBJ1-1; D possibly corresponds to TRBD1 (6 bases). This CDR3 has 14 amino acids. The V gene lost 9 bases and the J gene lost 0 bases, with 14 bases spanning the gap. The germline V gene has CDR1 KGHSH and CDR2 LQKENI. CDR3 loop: CASYFTGLNTEAFF. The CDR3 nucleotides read TGTGCCAGTTATTTTACAGGGCTGAACACTGAAGCTTTCTTT.

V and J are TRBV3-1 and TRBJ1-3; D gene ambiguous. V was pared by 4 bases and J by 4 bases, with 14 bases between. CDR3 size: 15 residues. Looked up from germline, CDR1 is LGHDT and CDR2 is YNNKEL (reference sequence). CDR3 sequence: CASSLLVGSGNTIYF. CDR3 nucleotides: TGTGCCAGCAGCCTCCTCGTGGGGTCGGGAAACACCATATATTTT.

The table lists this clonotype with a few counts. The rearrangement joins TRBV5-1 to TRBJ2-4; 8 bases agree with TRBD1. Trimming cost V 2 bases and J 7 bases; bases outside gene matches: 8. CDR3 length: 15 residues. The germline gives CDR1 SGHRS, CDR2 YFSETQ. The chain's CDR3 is CASSFSPGQDNIQYF. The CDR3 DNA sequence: TGCGCCAGCAGCTTTTCGCCGGGACAGGATAACATTCAGTACTTC. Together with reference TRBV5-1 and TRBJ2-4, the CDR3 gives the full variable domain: KAGVTQTPRYLIKTRGQQVTLSCSPISGHRSVSWYQQTPGQGLQFLFEYFSETQRNKGNFPGRFSGRQFSNSRSEMNVSTLELGDSALYLCASSFSPGQDNIQYFGAGTRLSVL.

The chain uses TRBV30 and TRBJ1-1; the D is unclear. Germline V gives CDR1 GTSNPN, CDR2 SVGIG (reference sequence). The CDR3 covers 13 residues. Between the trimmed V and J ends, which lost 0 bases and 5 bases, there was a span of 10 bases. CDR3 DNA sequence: TGTGCCTGGAGTGTGCAAGCCGGTACTGAAGCTTTCTTT. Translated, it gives CAWSVQAGTEAFF.

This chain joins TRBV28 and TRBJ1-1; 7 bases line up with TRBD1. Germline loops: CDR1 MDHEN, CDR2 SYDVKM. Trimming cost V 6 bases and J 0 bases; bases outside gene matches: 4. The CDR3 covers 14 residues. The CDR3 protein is CASRRGTVNTEAFF. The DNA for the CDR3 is TGTGCCAGCAGGCGAGGGACAGTGAACACTGAAGCTTTCTTT.

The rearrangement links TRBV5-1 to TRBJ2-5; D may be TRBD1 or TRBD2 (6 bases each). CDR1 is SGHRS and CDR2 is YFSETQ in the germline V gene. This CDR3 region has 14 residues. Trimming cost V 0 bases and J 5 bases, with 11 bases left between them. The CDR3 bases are TGCGCCAGCAGCTTGGGGGGGGCCTGGGAGACCCAGTACTTC. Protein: CASSLGGAWETQYF.

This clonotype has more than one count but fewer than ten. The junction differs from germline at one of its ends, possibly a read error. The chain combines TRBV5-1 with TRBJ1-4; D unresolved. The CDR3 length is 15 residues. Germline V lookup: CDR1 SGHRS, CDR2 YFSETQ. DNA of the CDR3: TGCGCCAGCAGCTACGAGGCAGGAACTTATGAAAAACTGTTTTTT. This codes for CASSYEAGTYEKLFF. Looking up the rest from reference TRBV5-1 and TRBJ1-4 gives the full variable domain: KAGVTQTPRYLIKTRGQQVTLSCSPISGHRSVSWYQQTPGQGLQFLFEYFSETQRNKGNFPGRFSGRQFSNSRSEMNVSTLELGDSALYLCASSYEAGTYEKLFFGSGTQLSVL.

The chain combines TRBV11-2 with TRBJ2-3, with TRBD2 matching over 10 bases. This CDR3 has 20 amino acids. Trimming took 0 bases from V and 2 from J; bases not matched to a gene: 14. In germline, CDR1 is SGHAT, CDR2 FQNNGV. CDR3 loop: CASSLDPASGRGGITDTQYF. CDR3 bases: TGTGCCAGCAGCTTAGATCCGGCTAGCGGGAGAGGGGGGATCACAGATACGCAGTATTTT.